This T cell receptor beta chain was found in a study of blood T cell repertoires in COVID-19. Data came from immunoSEQ multiplex PCR; TCRdb stores just in-frame clones and leaves some out. The sample has approximately 260,000 clones; more than 75% are singletons. V was trimmed by 2 bases and J by 14 bases, leaving 11 bases between them. The CDR3 consists of 11 residues. Germline V gene lookup returns CDR1 SNHLY and CDR2 FYNNEI. Input material: PBMCs or T cells enriched from blood (not recorded which). The TCR was taken from a woman between 50 and 59 years old who had been exposed to COVID-19. V and J are TRBV2 and TRBJ2-3, with D hard to call. The CDR3 bases are TGTGCCAGCAGTGAAACCATTTTAGCGTATTTT. This translates into CASSETILAYF.